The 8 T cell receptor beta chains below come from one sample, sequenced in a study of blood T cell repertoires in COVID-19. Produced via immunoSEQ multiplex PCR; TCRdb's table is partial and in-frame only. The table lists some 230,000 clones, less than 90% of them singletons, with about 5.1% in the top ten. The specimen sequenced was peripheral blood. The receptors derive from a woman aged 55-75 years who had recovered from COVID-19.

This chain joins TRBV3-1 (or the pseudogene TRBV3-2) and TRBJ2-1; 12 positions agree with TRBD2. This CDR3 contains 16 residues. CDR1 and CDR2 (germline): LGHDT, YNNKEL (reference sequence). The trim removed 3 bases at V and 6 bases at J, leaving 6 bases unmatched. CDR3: CASSQASGGASNEQFF. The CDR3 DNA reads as TGTGCCAGCAGCCAGGCTAGCGGGGGGGCTAGCAATGAGCAGTTCTTC.

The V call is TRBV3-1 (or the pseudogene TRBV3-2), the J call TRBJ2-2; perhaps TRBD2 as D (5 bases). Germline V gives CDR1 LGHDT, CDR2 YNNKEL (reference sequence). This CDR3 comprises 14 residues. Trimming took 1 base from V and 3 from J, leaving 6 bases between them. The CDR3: CASSQGRDTGELFF. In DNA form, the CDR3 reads TGTGCCAGCAGCCAAGGGCGGGACACCGGGGAGCTGTTTTTT.

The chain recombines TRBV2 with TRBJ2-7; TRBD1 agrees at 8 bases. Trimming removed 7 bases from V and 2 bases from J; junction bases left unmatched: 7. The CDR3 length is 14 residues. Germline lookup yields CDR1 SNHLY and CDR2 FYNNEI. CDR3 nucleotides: TGTGCCAGCACCGCACAGGGGGGTCCCTACGAGCAGTACTTC. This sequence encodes CASTAQGGPYEQYF.

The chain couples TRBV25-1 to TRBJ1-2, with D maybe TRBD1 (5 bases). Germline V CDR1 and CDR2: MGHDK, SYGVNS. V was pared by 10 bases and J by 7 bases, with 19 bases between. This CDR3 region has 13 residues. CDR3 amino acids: CATTSRVGSGYTF. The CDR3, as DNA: TGTGCCACCACCAGCAGGGTTGGTAGTGGCTACACCTTC.

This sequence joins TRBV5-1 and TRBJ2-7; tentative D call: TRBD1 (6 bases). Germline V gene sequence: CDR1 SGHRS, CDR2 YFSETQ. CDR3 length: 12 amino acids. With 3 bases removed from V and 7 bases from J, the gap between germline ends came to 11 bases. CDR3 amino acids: CASSSGQREQYF. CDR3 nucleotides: TGCGCCAGCAGCTCCGGACAGAGGGAGCAGTACTTC.

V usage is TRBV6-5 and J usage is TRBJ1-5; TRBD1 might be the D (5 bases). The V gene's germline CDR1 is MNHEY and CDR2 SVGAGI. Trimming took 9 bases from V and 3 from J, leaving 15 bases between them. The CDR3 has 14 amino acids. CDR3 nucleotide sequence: TGTGCCAGGACGGGGGACGACGACAATCAGCCCCAGCATTTT. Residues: CARTGDDDNQPQHF.

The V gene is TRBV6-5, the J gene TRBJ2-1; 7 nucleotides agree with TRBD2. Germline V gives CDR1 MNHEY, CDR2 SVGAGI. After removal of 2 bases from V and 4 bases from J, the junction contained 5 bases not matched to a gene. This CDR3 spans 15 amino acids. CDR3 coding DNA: TGTGCCAGCAGTTACGGTCCCGGGGGGTACAATGAGCAGTTCTTC. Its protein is CASSYGPGGYNEQFF.

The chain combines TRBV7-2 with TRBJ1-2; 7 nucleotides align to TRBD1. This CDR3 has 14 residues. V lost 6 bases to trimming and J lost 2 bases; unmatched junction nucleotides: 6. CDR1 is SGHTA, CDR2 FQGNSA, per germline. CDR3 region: CASSPQGGNYGYTF. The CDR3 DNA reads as TGTGCCAGCAGTCCCCAGGGGGGCAACTATGGCTACACCTTC.